This TCR beta chain was identified in a study of cytomegalovirus exposure and HLA in healthy donors. The study, taken as a whole, reports: The productive fraction for most TCR beta V segments was about 87% or about 30% in an earlier analysis. Some highly shared sequence variants likely arose as a pipeline artifact. Later on, a genetic analysis was performed. It linked a missense variant in DCLRE1C with V- and J-gene trimming of TCR beta.

A multiplex PCR was run with 60 Vbeta primers and 13 Jbeta primers. TCRdb keeps only in-frame clones here, not all; method: immunoSEQ multiplex PCR. The repertoire consists of about 59,000 clones, with 80% occurring once and the leading ten covering over 3%. This clone was recorded a few times. Its specificity is not known. Germline lookup yields CDR1 ENHRY and CDR2 SYGVKD. V lost 4 bases and J lost 1; bases outside the gene matches: 4. This CDR3 has 14 amino acids. There were likely unrecorded immune exposures, though donors were nominally healthy when sampled. V is TRBV10-3 and J is TRBJ2-7, with 7 bases identical to TRBD2. The sequence derives from a woman aged 40 to 50 in good health and CMV-seronegative. Input material: PBMCs. Here the CDR3 reads CAISGASGSYEQYF. The CDR3 DNA follows: TGTGCCATCAGTGGGGCTAGCGGATCCTACGAGCAGTACTTC.